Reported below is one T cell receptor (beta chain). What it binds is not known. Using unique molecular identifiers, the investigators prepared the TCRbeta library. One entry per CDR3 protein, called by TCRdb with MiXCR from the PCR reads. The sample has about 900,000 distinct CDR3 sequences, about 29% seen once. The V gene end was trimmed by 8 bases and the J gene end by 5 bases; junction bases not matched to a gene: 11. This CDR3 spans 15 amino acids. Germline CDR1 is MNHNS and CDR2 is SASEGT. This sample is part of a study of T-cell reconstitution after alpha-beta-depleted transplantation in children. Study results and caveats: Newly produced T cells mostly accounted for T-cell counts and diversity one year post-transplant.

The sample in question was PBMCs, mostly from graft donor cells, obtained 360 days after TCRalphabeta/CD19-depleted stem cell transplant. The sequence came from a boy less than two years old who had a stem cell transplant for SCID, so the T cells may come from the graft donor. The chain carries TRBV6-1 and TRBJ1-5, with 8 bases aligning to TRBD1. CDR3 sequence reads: CASGMGGQEHQPQHF. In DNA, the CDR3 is TGTGCCAGCGGGATGGGGGGACAGGAACATCAGCCCCAGCATTTT.